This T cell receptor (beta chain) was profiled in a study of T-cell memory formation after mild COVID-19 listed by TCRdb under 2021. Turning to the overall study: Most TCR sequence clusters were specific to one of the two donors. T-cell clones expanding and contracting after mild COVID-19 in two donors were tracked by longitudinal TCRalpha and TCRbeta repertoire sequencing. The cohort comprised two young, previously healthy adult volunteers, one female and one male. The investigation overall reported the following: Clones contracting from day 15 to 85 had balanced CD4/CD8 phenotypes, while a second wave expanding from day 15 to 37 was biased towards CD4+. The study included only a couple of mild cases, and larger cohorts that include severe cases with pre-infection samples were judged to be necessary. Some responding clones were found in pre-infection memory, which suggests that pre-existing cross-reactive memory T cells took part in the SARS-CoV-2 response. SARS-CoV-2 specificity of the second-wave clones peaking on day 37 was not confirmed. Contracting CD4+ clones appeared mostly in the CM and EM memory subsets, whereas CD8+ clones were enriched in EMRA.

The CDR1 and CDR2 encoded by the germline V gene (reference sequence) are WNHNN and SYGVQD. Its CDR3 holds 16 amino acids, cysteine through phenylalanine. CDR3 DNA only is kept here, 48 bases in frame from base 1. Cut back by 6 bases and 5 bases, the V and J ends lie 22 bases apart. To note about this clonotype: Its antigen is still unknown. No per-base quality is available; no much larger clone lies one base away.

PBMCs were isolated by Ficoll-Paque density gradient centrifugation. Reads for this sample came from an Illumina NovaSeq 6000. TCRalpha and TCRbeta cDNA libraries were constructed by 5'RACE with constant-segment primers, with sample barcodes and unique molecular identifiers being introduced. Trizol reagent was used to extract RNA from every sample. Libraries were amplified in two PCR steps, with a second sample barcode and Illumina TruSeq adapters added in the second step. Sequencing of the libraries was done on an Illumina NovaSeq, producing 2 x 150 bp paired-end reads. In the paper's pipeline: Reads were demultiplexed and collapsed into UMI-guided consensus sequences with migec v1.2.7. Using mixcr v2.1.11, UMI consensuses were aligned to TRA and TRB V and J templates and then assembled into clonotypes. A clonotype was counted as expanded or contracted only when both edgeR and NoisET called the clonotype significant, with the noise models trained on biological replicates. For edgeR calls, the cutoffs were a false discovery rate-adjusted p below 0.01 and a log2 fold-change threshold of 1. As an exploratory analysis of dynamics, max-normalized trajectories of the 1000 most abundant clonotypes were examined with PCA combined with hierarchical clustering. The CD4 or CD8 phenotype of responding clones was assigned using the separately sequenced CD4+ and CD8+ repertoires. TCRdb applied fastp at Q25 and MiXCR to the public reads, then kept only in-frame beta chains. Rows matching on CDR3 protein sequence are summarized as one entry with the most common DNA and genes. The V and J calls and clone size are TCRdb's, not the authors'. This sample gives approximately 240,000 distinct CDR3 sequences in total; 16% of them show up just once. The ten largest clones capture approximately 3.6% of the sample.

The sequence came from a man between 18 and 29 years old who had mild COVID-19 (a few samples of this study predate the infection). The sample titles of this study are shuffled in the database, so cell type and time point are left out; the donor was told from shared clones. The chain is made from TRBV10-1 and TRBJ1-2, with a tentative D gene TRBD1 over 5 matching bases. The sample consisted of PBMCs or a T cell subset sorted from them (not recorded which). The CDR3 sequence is CASSEDGADLVYGYTF. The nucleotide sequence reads TGCGCCAGCAGCGAAGATGGGGCGGATCTAGTGTATGGCTACACCTTC.